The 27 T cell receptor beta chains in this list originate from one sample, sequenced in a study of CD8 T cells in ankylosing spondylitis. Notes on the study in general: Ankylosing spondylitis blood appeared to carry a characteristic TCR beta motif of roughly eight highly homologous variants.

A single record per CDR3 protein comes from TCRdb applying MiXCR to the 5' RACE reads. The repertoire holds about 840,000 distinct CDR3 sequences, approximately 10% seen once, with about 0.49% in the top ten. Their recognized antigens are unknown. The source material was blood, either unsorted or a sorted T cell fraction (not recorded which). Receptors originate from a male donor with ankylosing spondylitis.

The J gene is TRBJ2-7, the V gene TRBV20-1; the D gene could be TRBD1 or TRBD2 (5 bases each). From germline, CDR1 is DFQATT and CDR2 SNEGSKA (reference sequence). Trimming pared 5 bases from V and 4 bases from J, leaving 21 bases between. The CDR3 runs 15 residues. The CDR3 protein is CSARVREGPGYEQYF. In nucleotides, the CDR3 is TGCAGTGCTCGGGTTCGTGAGGGACCGGGGTACGAGCAGTACTTC.

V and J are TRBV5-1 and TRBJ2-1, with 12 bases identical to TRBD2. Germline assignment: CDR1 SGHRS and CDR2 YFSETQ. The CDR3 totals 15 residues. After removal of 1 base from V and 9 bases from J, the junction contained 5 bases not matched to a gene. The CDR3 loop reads CASSLRLAGVGEQFF. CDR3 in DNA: TGCGCCAGCAGCTTGAGACTAGCGGGAGTTGGTGAGCAGTTCTTC. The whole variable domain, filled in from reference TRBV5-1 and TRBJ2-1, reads KAGVTQTPRYLIKTRGQQVTLSCSPISGHRSVSWYQQTPGQGLQFLFEYFSETQRNKGNFPGRFSGRQFSNSRSEMNVSTLELGDSALYLCASSLRLAGVGEQFFGPGTRLTVL.

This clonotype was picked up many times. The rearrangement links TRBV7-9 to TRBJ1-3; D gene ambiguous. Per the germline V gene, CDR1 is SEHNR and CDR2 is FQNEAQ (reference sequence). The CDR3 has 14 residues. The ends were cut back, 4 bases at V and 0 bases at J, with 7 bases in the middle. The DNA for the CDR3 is TGTGCCAGCAGCTCTGAGAGCTCTGGAAACACCATATATTTT. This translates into CASSSESSGNTIYF.

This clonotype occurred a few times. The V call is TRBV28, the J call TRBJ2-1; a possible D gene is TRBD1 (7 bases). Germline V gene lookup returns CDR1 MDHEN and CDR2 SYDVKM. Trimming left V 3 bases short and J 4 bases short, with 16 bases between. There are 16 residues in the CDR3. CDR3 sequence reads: CASSFLARGRYNEQFF. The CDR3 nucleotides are TGTGCCAGCAGTTTTCTAGCCAGGGGGAGGTACAATGAGCAGTTCTTC.

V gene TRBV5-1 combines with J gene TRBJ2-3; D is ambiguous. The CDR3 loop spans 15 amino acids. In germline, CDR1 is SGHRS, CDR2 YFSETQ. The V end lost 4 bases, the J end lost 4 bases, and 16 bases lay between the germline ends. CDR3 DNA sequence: TGCGCCAGCAGCAAGCTTGGTCAGGTAGCAGATACGCAGTATTTT. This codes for CASSKLGQVADTQYF.

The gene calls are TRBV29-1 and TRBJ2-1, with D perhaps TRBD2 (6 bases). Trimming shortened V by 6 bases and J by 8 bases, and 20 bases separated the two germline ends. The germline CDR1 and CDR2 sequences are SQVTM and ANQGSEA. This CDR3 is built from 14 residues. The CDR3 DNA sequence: TGCAGCGTCTTACCGGGAGACGACTCTTATGAGCAGTTCTTC. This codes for CSVLPGDDSYEQFF.

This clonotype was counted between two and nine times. The CDR3 here is CSAYRTGVGANYGYTF. In DNA form, the CDR3 reads TGCAGTGCTTATCGGACAGGGGTGGGAGCTAACTATGGCTACACCTTC. The chain joins TRBV20-1 to TRBJ1-2; 9 bases are a match to TRBD1. Germline V gene data show CDR1 as DFQATT and CDR2 as SNEGSKA (reference sequence). The CDR3 covers 16 residues. Germline trimming cut 5 bases from V and 0 bases from J; bases unmatched to any gene: 10.

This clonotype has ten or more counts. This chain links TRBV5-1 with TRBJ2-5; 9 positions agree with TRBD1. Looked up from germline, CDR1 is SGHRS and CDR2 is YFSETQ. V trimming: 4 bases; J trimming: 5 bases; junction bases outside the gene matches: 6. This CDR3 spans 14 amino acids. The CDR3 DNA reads TGCGCCAGCAGCCTGGGACAGGGTAGGGAGACCCAGTACTTC. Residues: CASSLGQGRETQYF.

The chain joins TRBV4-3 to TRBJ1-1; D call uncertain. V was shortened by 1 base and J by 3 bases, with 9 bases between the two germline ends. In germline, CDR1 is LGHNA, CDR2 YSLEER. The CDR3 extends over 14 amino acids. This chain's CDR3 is CASSQVRGYTEAFF. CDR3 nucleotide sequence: TGCGCCAGCAGCCAAGTTCGGGGATACACTGAAGCTTTCTTT.

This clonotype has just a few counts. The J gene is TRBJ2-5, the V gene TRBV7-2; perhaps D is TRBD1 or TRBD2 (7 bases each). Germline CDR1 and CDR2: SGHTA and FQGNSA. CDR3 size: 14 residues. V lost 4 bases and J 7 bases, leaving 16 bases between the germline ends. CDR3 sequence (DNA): TGTGCCAGCAGCTCGCAGGGGGGGTTAGGGACCCAGTACTTC. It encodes CASSSQGGLGTQYF.

In DNA, the CDR3 is TGTGCCAGCAGCGTGGGCTTCGGCAATGGCTACACCTTC. Translation: CASSVGFGNGYTF. The J gene is TRBJ1-2, the V gene TRBV9; D ambiguous. The CDR3 consists of 13 residues. From germline, CDR1 is SGDLS and CDR2 YYNGEE. V lost 2 bases and J lost 6, with 11 bases in between.

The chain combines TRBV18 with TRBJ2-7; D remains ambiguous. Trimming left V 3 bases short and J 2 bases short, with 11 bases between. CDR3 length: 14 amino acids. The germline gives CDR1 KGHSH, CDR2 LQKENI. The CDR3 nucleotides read TGTGCCAGCTCACCTTCTTTCCTTACCTACGAGCAGTACTTC. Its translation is CASSPSFLTYEQYF.

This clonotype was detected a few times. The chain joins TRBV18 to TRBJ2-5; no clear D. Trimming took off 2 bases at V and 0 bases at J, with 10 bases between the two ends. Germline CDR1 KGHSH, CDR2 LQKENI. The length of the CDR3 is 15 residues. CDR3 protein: CASSPARQNQETQYF. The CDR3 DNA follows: TGTGCCAGCTCACCAGCACGACAAAACCAAGAGACCCAGTACTTC.

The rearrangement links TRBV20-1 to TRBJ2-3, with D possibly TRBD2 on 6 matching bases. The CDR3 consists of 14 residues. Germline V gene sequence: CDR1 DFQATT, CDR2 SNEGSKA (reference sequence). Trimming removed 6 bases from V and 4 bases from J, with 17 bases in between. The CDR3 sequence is CSAGWDASADTQYF. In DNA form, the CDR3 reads TGCAGTGCCGGGTGGGACGCTAGCGCAGATACGCAGTATTTT.

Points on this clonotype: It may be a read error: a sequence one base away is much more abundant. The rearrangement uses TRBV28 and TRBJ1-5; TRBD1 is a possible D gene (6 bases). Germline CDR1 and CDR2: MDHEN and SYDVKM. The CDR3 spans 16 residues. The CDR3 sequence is CASTTPARGRSQRQHF. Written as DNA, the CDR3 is TGTGCCAGCACTACCCCTGCCAGGGGCAGGAGTCAGCGCCAGCATTTT.

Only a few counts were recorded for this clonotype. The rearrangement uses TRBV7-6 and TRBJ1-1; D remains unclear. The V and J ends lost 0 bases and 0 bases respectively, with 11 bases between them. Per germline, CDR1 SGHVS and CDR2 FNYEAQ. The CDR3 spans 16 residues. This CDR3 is CASSLAVSTLNTEAFF. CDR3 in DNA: TGTGCCAGCAGCTTAGCGGTTAGCACTTTGAACACTGAAGCTTTCTTT. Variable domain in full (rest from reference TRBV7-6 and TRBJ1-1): GAGVSQSPRYKVTKRGQDVALRCDPISGHVSLYWYRQALGQGPEFLTYFNYEAQQDKSGLPNDRFSAERPEGSISTLTIQRTEQRDSAMYRCASSLAVSTLNTEAFFGQGTRLTVV.

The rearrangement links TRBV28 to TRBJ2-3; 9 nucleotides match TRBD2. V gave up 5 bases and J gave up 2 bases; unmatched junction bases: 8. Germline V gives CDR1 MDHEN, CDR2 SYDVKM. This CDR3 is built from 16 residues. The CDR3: CASSTLAGRFTDTQYF. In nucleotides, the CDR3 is TGTGCCAGCAGTACCCTAGCGGGAAGGTTCACAGATACGCAGTATTTT.

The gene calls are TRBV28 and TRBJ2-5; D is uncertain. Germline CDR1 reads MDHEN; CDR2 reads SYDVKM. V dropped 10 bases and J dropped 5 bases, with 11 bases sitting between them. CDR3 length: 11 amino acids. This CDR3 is CATNGLETQYF. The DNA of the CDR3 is TGTGCCACCAACGGGCTCGAGACCCAGTACTTC.

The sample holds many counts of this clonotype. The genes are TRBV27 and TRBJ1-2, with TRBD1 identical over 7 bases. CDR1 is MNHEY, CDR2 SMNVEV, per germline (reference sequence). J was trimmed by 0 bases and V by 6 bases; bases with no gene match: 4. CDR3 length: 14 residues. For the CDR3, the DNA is TGTGCCAGCAGCCGGGACAGCGCTAACTATGGCTACACCTTC. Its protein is CASSRDSANYGYTF.

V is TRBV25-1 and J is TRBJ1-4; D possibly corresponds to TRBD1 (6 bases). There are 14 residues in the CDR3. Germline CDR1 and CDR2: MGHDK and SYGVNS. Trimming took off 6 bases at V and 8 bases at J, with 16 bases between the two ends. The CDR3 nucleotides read TGTGCCAGCAGCCCGCTGGGGGCGGGGGAAAAACTGTTTTTT. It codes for CASSPLGAGEKLFF.

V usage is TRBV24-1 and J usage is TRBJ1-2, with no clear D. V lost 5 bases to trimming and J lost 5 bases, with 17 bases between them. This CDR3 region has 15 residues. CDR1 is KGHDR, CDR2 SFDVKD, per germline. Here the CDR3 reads CATSVSTGEWYGYTF. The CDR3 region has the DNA TGTGCCACCAGTGTTTCAACGGGAGAGTGGTATGGCTACACCTTC.

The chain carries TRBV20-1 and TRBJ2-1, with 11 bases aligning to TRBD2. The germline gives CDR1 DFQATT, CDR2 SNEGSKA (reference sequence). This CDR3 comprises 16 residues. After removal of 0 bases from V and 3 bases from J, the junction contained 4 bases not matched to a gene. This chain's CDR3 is CSARDALAGGYNEQFF. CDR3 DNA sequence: TGCAGTGCTAGAGATGCCCTAGCGGGAGGCTACAATGAGCAGTTCTTC.

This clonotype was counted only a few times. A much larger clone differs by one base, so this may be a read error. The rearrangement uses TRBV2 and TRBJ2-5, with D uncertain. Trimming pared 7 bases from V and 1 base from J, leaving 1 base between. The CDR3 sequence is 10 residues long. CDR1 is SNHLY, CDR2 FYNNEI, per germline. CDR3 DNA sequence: TGTGCCAGCACCCAAGAGACCCAGTACTTC. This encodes CASTQETQYF.

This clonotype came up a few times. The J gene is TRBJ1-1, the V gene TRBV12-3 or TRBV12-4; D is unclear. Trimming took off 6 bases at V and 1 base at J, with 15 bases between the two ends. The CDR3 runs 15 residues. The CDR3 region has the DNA TGTGCCAGCAGCCTCTGGATGGTCGCGAACACTGAAGCTTTCTTT. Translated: CASSLWMVANTEAFF.

CDR3 coding DNA: TGTGCCAGCAGCGTAGTGTCCTACGGCGCCGGGGAGCTGTTTTTT. This codes for CASSVVSYGAGELFF. The J gene is TRBJ2-2, the V gene TRBV9; no clear D gene. V was clipped by 0 bases and J by 6 bases, with 12 bases between them. The germline V gene has CDR1 SGDLS and CDR2 YYNGEE. The CDR3 is 15 residues long.

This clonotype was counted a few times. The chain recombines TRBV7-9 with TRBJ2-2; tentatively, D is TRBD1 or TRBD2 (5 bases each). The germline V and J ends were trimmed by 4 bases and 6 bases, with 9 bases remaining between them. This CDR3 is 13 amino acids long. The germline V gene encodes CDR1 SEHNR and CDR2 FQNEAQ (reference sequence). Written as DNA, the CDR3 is TGTGCCAGCAGCTGGGACCTCTCCGGGGAGCTGTTTTTT. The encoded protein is CASSWDLSGELFF.

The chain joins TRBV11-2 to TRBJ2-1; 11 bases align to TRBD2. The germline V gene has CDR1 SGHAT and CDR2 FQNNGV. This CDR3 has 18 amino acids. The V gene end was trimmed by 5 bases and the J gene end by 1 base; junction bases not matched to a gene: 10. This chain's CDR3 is CASSAGTSGSGSYNEQFF. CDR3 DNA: TGTGCCAGCAGCGCCGGTACTAGCGGGAGTGGGTCCTACAATGAGCAGTTCTTC.